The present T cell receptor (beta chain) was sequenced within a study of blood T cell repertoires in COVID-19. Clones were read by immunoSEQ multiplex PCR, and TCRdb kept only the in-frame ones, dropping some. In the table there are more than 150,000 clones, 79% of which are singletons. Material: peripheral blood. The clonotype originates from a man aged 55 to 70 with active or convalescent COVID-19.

DNA of the CDR3: TGCAGTGCTAGTCTCCCGTCCTGGGTGATGGAGAATGAGCAGTTCTTC. The encoded protein is CSASLPSWVMENEQFF. This chain joins TRBV20-1 and TRBJ2-1, with D hard to call. V dropped 3 bases and J dropped 7 bases, with 22 bases sitting between them. The CDR3 spans 16 residues. Germline values: CDR1 DFQATT, CDR2 SNEGSKA (reference sequence).